This paragraph reports one T cell receptor beta chain. Antigen specificity is unknown. V gave up 0 bases and J gave up 4 bases; unmatched junction bases: 1. This CDR3 region has 14 residues. Looked up from germline, CDR1 is SGHTA and CDR2 is FQGTGA. The sample is drawn from a study of cytomegalovirus exposure and HLA in healthy donors. The study, taken as a whole, reports: Sequencing artifact likely explains a cluster of highly shared sequence variants. Prediction of most subjects' HLA-A and HLA-B alleles by TCR beta sequences was reportedly accurate. Some V segments, including TRBV6-2 and TRBV6-3, were excluded as indistinguishable.

Primers for the PCR totalled 60 Vbeta and 13 Jbeta. Assay: immunoSEQ multiplex PCR; the TCRdb copy retains only in-frame clones and omits some. The sample holds 130,000 to 150,000 clones, 75% to 90% seen once. V and J are TRBV7-3 and TRBJ2-3; 7 bases fit TRBD2. Sequenced: PBMCs. The clonotype originates from a woman in her thirties in good health and CMV-seronegative. Here the CDR3 DNA reads TGTGCCAGCAGCTTAACGGCGGGGGCAGATACGCAGTATTTT. This gives the protein CASSLTAGADTQYF.